This T cell receptor (beta chain) was found in a study of blood T cell repertoires in COVID-19 (dated by TCRdb to about 2020). For the wider study: Samples from collaborators originated in the United States, Italy and Spain and spanned both the acute and convalescent phases of COVID-19. The prospective study material was composed of cDNA or gDNA derived from T cells, B-cell-depleted T cells, or PBMCs. The dataset comprised deeply sampled blood TCRbeta repertoires from subjects exposed to, actively infected with, or recovered from COVID-19. The repertoires were released in a freely available public database intended as a resource for research on the immune response to SARS-CoV-2. Samples were obtained from the ongoing ImmuneRACE study (first 160 participants) and from over 1,000 subjects provided by 6 global collaborators. Sample metadata almost always included a de-identified subject ID, COVID-19 status, age in years and sex. Where available, HLA class I and class II types were taken from metadata supplied by the sample provider and were not determined by assay-based typing.

What the authors observed across the whole study: The quantity of clinical and demographic metadata differed by source and by participant and was supplied without curation.

Whole blood was collected in K2EDTA tubes by collaborating institutions according to the institutions' own protocols. For TCRbeta analysis, collaborators shipped samples in one of three forms: frozen whole blood, isolated PBMCs, or DNA extracted from either of those sample types. The count of this clone is one. The antigen this receptor binds is unknown. Base qualities were left out, and no much larger clone turns up one base away. V loses 1 base of germline sequence and J loses 5 bases, and the interval between the two ends is 15 bases. The CDR3 starts with the cysteine, ends with the phenylalanine, and has 15 residues. Only the CDR3 DNA stays, 45 bases, in frame from base 1. The germline V gene (reference sequence) gives CDR1 as SGHNT and CDR2 as YYREEE. The immunoSEQ Assay, a bias-controlled multiplex PCR, was used to amplify TCRbeta CDR3 regions from genomic DNA. The study's own analysis went as follows. The number of nucleated cells in each sample was estimated by amplification of reference gene primers within the assay. To quantify the absolute abundance of each unique TCRbeta CDR3 rearrangement, sequence reads were collapsed and filtered. For each sample, productive Simpson clonality was calculated as the square root of Simpson's diversity index across productive rearrangements. TCRdb took over this immuneACCESS table, retaining in-frame rearrangements with V and J assigned. Such tables are incomplete; in checked studies, under half of the missing clones stem from an unresolved V gene, and the remainder is unexplained. V, J and clone size derive from that table, while D and trimming were established from the DNA sequence. In this sample the table shows about 44,000 clones, roughly nine tenths of which occur a single time. About 14% of the sample is held by the ten biggest clonotypes.

This receptor chain uses TRBV5-4 and TRBJ1-1; the D gene assignment is ambiguous. Input material: peripheral blood. This TCR came from a man aged 65 to 79 with active COVID-19. The bases are TGTGCCAGCAGCTTGATCATTGGGGAGGGAACTGAAGCTTTCTTT. Translation gives CASSLIIGEGTEAFF.